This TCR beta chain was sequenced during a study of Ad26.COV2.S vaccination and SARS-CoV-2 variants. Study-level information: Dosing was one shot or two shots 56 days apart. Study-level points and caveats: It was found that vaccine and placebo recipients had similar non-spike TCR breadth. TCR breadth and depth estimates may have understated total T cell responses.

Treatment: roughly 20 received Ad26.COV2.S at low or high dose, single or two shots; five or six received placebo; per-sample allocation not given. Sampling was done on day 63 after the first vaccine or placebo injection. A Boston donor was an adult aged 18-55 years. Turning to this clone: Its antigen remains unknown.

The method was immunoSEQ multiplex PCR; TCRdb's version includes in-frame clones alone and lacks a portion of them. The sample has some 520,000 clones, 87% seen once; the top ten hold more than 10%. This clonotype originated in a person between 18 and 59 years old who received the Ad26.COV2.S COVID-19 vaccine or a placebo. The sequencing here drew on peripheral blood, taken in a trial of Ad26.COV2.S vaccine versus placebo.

CDR3 DNA sequence: TGTGCCAGCAGCTTGGTAGTTAGCGGGATTGGAAAGACCCAGTACTTC. Its translation is CASSLVVSGIGKTQYF. V is TRBV5-8 and J is TRBJ2-5, with 8 bases fitting TRBD2. This CDR3 contains 16 residues. The V gene end was trimmed by 0 bases and the J gene end by 6 bases; junction bases not matched to a gene: 10. CDR1 SGHTS and CDR2 YDEGEE come from the germline V gene. The full variable domain, its missing parts supplied by reference TRBV5-8 and TRBJ2-5, is EAGVTQSPTHLIKTRGQQATLRCSPISGHTSVYWYQQALGLGLQFLLWYDEGEERNRGNFPPRFSGRQFPNYSSELNVNALELEDSALYLCASSLVVSGIGKTQYFGPGTRLLVL.